The 20 T cell receptor beta chains below come from one sample, sequenced in a study of blood T cell repertoires in COVID-19. Some clones are missing from TCRdb's copy, which holds only in-frame ones; the method was immunoSEQ multiplex PCR. Among a few hundred thousand clones listed, around 85% were seen once. Sample: PBMCs or T cells enriched from blood (not recorded which). These receptors were collected from a woman between 35 and 50 years old with acute COVID-19.

The chain couples TRBV5-8 to TRBJ2-5; 12 bases align to TRBD2. The length of the CDR3 is 19 residues. Germline-derived CDR1 and CDR2 are SGHTS and YDEGEE. V lost 0 bases to trimming and J lost 5 bases; unmatched junction nucleotides: 14. The CDR3, as DNA: TGTGCCAGCAGCTTGGAGGGACAGGGCGGACTAGCGGGAACGGAGACCCAGTACTTC. Translated: CASSLEGQGGLAGTETQYF.

This CDR3 is CASSLGGPGYTF. The CDR3 coding sequence is TGTGCCAGCAGCTTGGGTGGGCCCGGCTACACCTTC. This chain uses TRBV5-6 with TRBJ1-2; D ambiguous. The V end was cut by 0 bases, the J end by 8 bases, with 8 bases between. The germline CDR1 and CDR2 sequences are SGHDT and YYEEEE. The CDR3 has 12 amino acids.

The chain links TRBV28 to TRBJ2-1; TRBD2 matches 8 bases. This CDR3 is built from 17 residues. The germline V gene has CDR1 MDHEN and CDR2 SYDVKM. V trimming: 6 bases; J trimming: 4 bases; junction bases outside the gene matches: 14. The CDR3 region has the DNA TGTGCCAGCAGGCACCGGGAGGGCTCCCCATCTTACAATGAGCAGTTCTTC. Amino acids: CASRHREGSPSYNEQFF.

CDR3 residues: CASSPLDRQANTEAFF. DNA for the CDR3: TGTGCCAGCTCACCCCTCGATCGGCAGGCGAACACTGAAGCTTTCTTT. This chain connects TRBV18 to TRBJ1-1, with D uncertain. This CDR3 comprises 16 residues. Trimming took off 3 bases at V and 1 base at J, with 15 bases between the two ends. In germline, CDR1 is KGHSH, CDR2 LQKENI.

The CDR3: CATPGGRGYEQYF. DNA for the CDR3: TGTGCCACCCCGGGGGGCAGAGGATACGAGCAGTACTTC. The V and J genes are TRBV6-5 and TRBJ2-7; a possible D gene is TRBD2 (7 bases). Germline-derived CDR1 and CDR2 are MNHEY and SVGAGI. V was cut by 10 bases and J by 4 bases, with 17 bases left in between. The CDR3 consists of 13 residues.

Regarding this clone: This specimen includes other DNA sequences encoding the same CDR3. The chain couples TRBV7-3 to TRBJ2-2; no definite D call. The germline gives CDR1 SGHTA, CDR2 FQGTGA. The CDR3 is 13 amino acids. Trimming stripped 6 bases from V and 0 bases from J, with 5 bases between. The CDR3 DNA sequence: TGTGCCAGCAGTCCAGCGAACACCGGGGAGCTGTTTTTT. This codes for CASSPANTGELFF.

The chain joins TRBV12-3 or TRBV12-4 to TRBJ1-6, with D unresolved. The V end was cut by 6 bases, the J end by 7 bases, with 7 bases between. The CDR3 runs 12 residues. The CDR3 sequence: CASRRYNSPLHF. The DNA for the CDR3 is TGTGCCAGCAGGCGCTACAATTCACCCCTCCACTTT.

This clone occurred a few times. The rearrangement joins TRBV7-2 to TRBJ2-1; 9 bases fit TRBD2. Trimming removed 1 base from V and 0 bases from J; junction bases left unmatched: 7. The CDR3 is 18 amino acids. Germline CDR1 and CDR2: SGHTA and FQGNSA. The CDR3 DNA is TGTGCCAGCAGCTTAGGCGGGAGGGGCCCGAGCTCCTACAATGAGCAGTTCTTC. Residues: CASSLGGRGPSSYNEQFF. Looking up the rest from reference TRBV7-2 and TRBJ2-1 gives the full variable domain: GAGVSQSPSNKVTEKGKDVELRCDPISGHTALYWYRQSLGQGLEFLIYFQGNSAPDKSGLPSDRFSAERTGGSVSTLTIQRTQQEDSAVYLCASSLGGRGPSSYNEQFFGPGTRLTVL.

The chain carries TRBV28 and TRBJ1-5; D remains ambiguous. Germline CDR1 MDHEN, CDR2 SYDVKM. The CDR3 runs 17 residues. Trimming pared 3 bases from V and 2 bases from J, leaving 17 bases between. CDR3 sequence (DNA): TGTGCCAGCAGTTTGCGCGGCATAAGGAGAGGCAATCAGCCCCAGCATTTT. This gives the protein CASSLRGIRRGNQPQHF. The full variable domain, completed using reference TRBV28 and TRBJ1-5, is DVKVTQSSRYLVKRTGEKVFLECVQDMDHENMFWYRQDPGLGLRLIYFSYDVKMKEKGDIPEGYSVSREKKERFSLILESASTNQTSMYLCASSLRGIRRGNQPQHFGDGTRLSIL.

This chain connects TRBV11-2 to TRBJ1-6; D gene uncertain. Germline CDR1 and CDR2: SGHAT and FQNNGV. With 2 bases removed from V and 9 bases from J, the gap between germline ends came to 11 bases. The CDR3 runs to 14 residues. The CDR3 sequence is CASSLYFLGSPLHF. DNA of the CDR3: TGTGCCAGCAGCTTATACTTCCTCGGTTCACCCCTCCACTTT.

The chain links TRBV2 to TRBJ1-1, with TRBD1 matching 7 bases. Germline V CDR1 and CDR2: SNHLY, FYNNEI. V gave up 7 bases and J gave up 0 bases; unmatched junction bases: 8. CDR3 length: 15 amino acids. The CDR3 here is CASTRGQSMNTEAFF. CDR3 sequence (DNA): TGTGCCAGCACCCGGGGACAGTCCATGAACACTGAAGCTTTCTTT.

The chain is built from TRBV7-9 and TRBJ2-7; 9 bases are shared with TRBD2. The CDR3 length is 14 residues. Germline V gives CDR1 SEHNR, CDR2 FQNEAQ (reference sequence). Unmatched junction bases numbered 8, after V lost 5 bases and J lost 6 bases. The CDR3 sequence: CASSPSGTSSEQYF. The CDR3 DNA follows: TGTGCCAGCAGCCCCTCCGGGACTAGCAGCGAGCAGTACTTC.

The chain joins TRBV12-5 to TRBJ1-2; 7 bases match TRBD1. The V gene's germline CDR1 is LGHNT and CDR2 FRNRAP. V shed 0 bases, J shed 0 bases, and the junction held 13 bases outside the gene matches. This CDR3 spans 19 amino acids. This CDR3 is CASGLVPLYRDRTNYGYTF. The CDR3, as DNA: TGTGCTAGTGGTTTGGTCCCCCTTTATCGGGACAGAACTAACTATGGCTACACCTTC.

V gene TRBV10-3 combines with J gene TRBJ1-5; 7 positions match TRBD1. Per germline, CDR1 ENHRY and CDR2 SYGVKD. The V segment lost 5 bases and the J segment 1 base; nucleotides outside the gene matches: 2. The CDR3 totals 14 residues. The CDR3 sequence is CAISKGASNQPQHF. CDR3 coding DNA: TGTGCCATCAGTAAGGGGGCGAGCAATCAGCCCCAGCATTTT.

The chain carries TRBV3-1 (or the pseudogene TRBV3-2) and TRBJ2-5; 12 bases map to TRBD2. CDR1 is LGHDT and CDR2 is YNNKEL in the germline V gene (reference sequence). V was clipped by 6 bases and J by 1 base; unmatched bases: 9. The CDR3 totals 17 residues. In nucleotides, the CDR3 is TGTGCCAGCAGTCTACGGCTAGCGGGAGGGTTCCAAGAGACCCAGTACTTC. It yields the protein CASSLRLAGGFQETQYF.

This clone occurred once. This chain connects TRBV28 to TRBJ1-6; TRBD1 matches at 7 bases. V gave up 5 bases and J gave up 4 bases; unmatched junction bases: 5. CDR1 and CDR2 (germline): MDHEN, SYDVKM. The CDR3 totals 15 residues. The CDR3 is CASSLPTGYNSPLHF. The CDR3 DNA sequence: TGTGCCAGCAGTCTACCGACAGGGTATAATTCACCCCTCCACTTT. Together with reference TRBV28 and TRBJ1-6, the CDR3 gives the full variable domain: DVKVTQSSRYLVKRTGEKVFLECVQDMDHENMFWYRQDPGLGLRLIYFSYDVKMKEKGDIPEGYSVSREKKERFSLILESASTNQTSMYLCASSLPTGYNSPLHFGNGTRLTVT.

The chain couples TRBV12-3 or TRBV12-4 to TRBJ2-1; 7 bases fit TRBD1. With V trimmed by 4 bases and J by 10 bases, 1 base remained unmatched. The CDR3 has 11 residues. The CDR3 DNA reads as TGTGCCAGCAGTTCCAGGGGGGAGCAGTTCTTC. Its translation is CASSSRGEQFF.

This clone came up once. The rearrangement uses TRBV18 and TRBJ1-2; D gene unclear. Germline V gives CDR1 KGHSH, CDR2 LQKENI. The V end was cut by 5 bases, the J end by 4 bases, with 14 bases between. This CDR3 is 14 amino acids long. The CDR3 protein is CASSSLGDGYGYTF. CDR3 nucleotides: TGTGCCAGCTCATCTTTAGGAGATGGCTATGGCTACACCTTC.

This chain links TRBV28 with TRBJ1-1, with a weak D call TRBD1 (5 bases). Germline V gene lookup returns CDR1 MDHEN and CDR2 SYDVKM. V dropped 3 bases and J dropped 7 bases, with 9 bases sitting between them. This CDR3 is 12 amino acids long. CDR3 sequence: CASSLSQVEAFF. In DNA form, the CDR3 reads TGTGCCAGCAGTTTGTCACAGGTTGAAGCTTTCTTT.

The CDR3 spells CASSQGSGLAGGGEQYF. The CDR3 DNA reads TGTGCCAGCAGCCAAGGGTCGGGGCTAGCGGGAGGCGGGGAGCAGTACTTC. The gene calls are TRBV3-1 (or the pseudogene TRBV3-2) and TRBJ2-7, with 11 bases fitting TRBD2. This CDR3 has 17 amino acids. V was pared by 1 base and J by 7 bases, with 12 bases of the junction left unmatched. Germline values: CDR1 LGHDT, CDR2 YNNKEL (reference sequence).